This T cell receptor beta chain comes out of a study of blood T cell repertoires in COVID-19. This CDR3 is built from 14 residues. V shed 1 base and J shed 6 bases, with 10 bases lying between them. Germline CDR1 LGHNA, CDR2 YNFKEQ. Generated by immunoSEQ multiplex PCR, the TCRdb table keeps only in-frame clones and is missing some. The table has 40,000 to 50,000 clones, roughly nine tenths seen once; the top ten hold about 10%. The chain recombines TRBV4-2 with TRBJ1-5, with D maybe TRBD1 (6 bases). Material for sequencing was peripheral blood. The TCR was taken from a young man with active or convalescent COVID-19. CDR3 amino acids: CASSQGDTTQPQHF. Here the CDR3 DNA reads TGTGCCAGCAGCCAAGGGGACACAACTCAGCCCCAGCATTTT.